This T cell receptor (beta chain) stems from a study of blood T cell repertoires in COVID-19. Looking at the study overall: Some COVID-19 samples were acute and others convalescent; all came from the United States, Italy and Spain. In each case, the material was cDNA or gDNA derived from T cells, B-cell-depleted T cells, or PBMCs.

The repertoire was sequenced with immunoSEQ multiplex PCR; TCRdb's copy has only in-frame clones and lacks some. This sample yields approximately 240,000 clones, of which roughly nine tenths are seen a single time; approximately 3% belongs to the top ten. Participants were aged about 18 to 100 years from 24 US areas. Which cohort a participant joined came from the clinical history participants gave. The source is a woman aged 45 to 65 in a cohort exposed to, infected with or recovered from COVID-19 (not recorded which). The specimen sequenced was PBMCs or T cells enriched from blood (not recorded which).

The CDR3 bases are TGTGCCAGCAGCCCGGAAGGGACAGGGGTCTTCTATGGCTACACCTTC. It translates to CASSPEGTGVFYGYTF. This sequence joins TRBV4-2 and TRBJ1-2; 10 nucleotides line up with TRBD1. Germline V CDR1 and CDR2: LGHNA, YNFKEQ. V was clipped by 4 bases and J by 4 bases; unmatched bases: 9. The CDR3 covers 16 residues.